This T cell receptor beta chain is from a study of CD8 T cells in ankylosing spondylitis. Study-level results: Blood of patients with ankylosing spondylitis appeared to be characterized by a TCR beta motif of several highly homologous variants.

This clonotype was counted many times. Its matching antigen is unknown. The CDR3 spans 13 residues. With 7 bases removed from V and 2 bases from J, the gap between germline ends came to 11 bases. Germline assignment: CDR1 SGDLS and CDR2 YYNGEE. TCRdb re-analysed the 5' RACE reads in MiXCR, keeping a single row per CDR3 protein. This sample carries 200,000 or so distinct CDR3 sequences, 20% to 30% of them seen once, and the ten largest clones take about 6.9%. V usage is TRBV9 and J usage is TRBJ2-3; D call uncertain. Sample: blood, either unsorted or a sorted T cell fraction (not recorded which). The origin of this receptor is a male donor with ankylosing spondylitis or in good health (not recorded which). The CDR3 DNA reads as TGTGCCAGCGGCCCGACCCCCACAGATACGCAGTATTTT. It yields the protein CASGPTPTDTQYF.